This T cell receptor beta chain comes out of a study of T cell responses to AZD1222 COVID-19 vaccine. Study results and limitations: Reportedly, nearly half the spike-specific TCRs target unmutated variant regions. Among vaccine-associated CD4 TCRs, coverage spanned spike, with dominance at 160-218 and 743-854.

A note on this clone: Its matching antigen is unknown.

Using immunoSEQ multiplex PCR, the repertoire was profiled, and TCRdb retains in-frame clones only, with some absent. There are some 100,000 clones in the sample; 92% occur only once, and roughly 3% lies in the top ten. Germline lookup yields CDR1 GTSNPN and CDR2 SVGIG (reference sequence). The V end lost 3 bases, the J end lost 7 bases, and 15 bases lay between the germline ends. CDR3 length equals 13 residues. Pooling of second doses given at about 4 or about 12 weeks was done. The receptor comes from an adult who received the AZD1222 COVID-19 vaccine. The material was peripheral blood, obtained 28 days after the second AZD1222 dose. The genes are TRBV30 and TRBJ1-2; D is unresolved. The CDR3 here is CAWSVASVGGYTF. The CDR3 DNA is TGTGCCTGGAGCGTAGCAAGTGTGGGTGGCTACACCTTC.